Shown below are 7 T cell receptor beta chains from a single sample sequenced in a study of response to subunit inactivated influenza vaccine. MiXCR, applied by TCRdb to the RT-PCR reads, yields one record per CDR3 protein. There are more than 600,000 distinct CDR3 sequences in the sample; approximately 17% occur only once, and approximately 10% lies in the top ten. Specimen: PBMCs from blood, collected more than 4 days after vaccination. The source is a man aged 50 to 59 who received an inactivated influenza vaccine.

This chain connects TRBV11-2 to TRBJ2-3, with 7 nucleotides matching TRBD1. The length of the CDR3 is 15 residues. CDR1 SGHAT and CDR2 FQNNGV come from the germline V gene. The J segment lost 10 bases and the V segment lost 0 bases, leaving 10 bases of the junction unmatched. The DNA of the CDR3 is TGTGCCAGCAGCTTAGACAGGGGGTGGGGGCGGCCGCAGTATTTT. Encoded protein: CASSLDRGWGRPQYF.

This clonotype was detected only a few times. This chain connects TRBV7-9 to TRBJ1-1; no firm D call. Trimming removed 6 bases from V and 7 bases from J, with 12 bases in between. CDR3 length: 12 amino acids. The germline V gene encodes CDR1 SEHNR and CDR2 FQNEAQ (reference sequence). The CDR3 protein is CASSRWRSEAFF. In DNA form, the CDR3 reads TGTGCCAGCAGTCGGTGGCGGAGTGAAGCTTTCTTT.

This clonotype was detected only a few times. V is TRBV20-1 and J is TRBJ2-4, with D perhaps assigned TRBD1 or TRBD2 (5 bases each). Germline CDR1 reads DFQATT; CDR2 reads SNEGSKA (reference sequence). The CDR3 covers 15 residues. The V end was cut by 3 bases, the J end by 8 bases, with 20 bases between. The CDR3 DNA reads TGCAGTGCTAGCCCCCAGGGACGGGTTAAAGACATTCAGTACTTC. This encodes CSASPQGRVKDIQYF.

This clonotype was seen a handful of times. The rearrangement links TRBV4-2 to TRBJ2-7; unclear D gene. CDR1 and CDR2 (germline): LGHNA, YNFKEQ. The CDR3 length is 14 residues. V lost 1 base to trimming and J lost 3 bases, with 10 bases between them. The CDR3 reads CASSQVGGVYEQYF. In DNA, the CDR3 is TGTGCCAGCAGCCAAGTTGGCGGAGTCTACGAGCAGTACTTC.

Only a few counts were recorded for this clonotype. CDR3: CASSYGQGRGSTEAFF. The CDR3 DNA reads as TGTGCCAGCAGTTACGGGCAGGGAAGGGGGAGCACTGAAGCTTTCTTT. The chain carries TRBV6-5 and TRBJ1-1, with TRBD1 as a possible D gene (6 bases). Germline V gives CDR1 MNHEY, CDR2 SVGAGI. Deletions cut 2 bases from V and 4 bases from J, with 17 bases between. CDR3 size: 16 residues.

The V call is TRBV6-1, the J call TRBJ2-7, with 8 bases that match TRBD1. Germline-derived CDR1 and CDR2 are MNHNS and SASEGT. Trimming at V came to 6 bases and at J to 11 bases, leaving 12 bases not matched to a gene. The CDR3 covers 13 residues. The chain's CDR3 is CASRGDRLWKEYF. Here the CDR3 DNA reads TGTGCCAGCAGGGGGGACAGGCTTTGGAAGGAGTACTTC.

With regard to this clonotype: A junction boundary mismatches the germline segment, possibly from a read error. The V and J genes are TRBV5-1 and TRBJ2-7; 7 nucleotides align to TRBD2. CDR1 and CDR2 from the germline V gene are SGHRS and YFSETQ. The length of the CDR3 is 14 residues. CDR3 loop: CASCLLSGGYEQYF. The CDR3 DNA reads TGCGCCAGCTGCTTGTTGTCGGGGGGCTACGAGCAGTACTTC.